This T cell receptor beta chain was sequenced during a study of beta chain features in type 1 diabetes. Study-wide results and limits: All four CD4+ subsets from Type 1 diabetes patients carried moderately but significantly shorter TCRB CDR3s. Shorter templates might be favored by PCR, equally in patients and controls.

The whole isolated RNA underwent reverse transcription, so sequencing captured expressed TCRB transcripts. TCRdb's copy holds only in-frame clones and misses some; the assay was immunoSEQ multiplex PCR. Of roughly 250,000 clones listed, roughly 21% are singletons. V shed 6 bases and J shed 3 bases, with 11 bases lying between them. The CDR3 runs to 13 residues. Germline CDR1 and CDR2: KGHSH and LQKENI. With regard to this clone: Its antigen is unknown.

This chain links TRBV18 with TRBJ2-5; perhaps TRBD2 as D (6 bases). The sequenced sample consisted of naive CD4+ T cells from blood. The sequence derives from a woman aged 40 to 49 with type 1 diabetes. The CDR3 loop reads CASSSGGEETQYF. Written as DNA, the CDR3 is TGTGCCAGCTCGTCCGGGGGAGAAGAGACCCAGTACTTC.